Listed below are T cell receptor beta chains from one sample, sequenced in a study of control samples from healthy donors and cancer patients. The assay was immunoSEQ multiplex PCR, and TCRdb's table has in-frame clones only and misses some. This sample yields roughly 120,000 clones, of which around 93% are seen a single time; 1.7% belongs to the top ten. The sequenced sample was PBMCs. The receptors stem from a man aged 50 to 60 with head and neck cancer. Each CDR3 is given with its conserved first and last residue. A D gene is named only where the DNA matches it firmly. Clone size is not always given. Where it is, it says once, few, many or a class for expanded clones.

J | V | size | D | DNA | CDR3
TRBJ1-5 | TRBV19 | NA | TRBD1 | TGTGCCAGTCACCCAGACAGGGGTGGCCAGCCCCAGCATTTT | CASHPDRGGQPQHF
TRBJ2-7 | TRBV21-1 | NA | NA | TGTGCCAGCAGCAATGGGGGGTTTTACGAGCAGTACTTC | CASSNGGFYEQYF
TRBJ1-5 | TRBV29-1 | NA | TRBD1 | TGCAGCGTTGAAGTTGAGCACAGGGGGGGGTCCCATCAGCCCCAGCATTTT | CSVEVEHRGGSHQPQHF
TRBJ2-3 | TRBV19 | NA | TRBD1 | TGTGCCAGTAGTATTGGTGGAGGACAGGGTCTAAATACGCAGTATTTT | CASSIGGGQGLNTQYF
TRBJ1-1 | TRBV18 | NA | TRBD1 | TGTGCCAGCTCACCTTGGGCAGGGGGACACTCCACTGAAGCTTTCTTT | CASSPWAGGHSTEAFF
TRBJ1-5 | TRBV7-9 | NA | NA | TGTGCCAGCAGCTTAAGTGGGAATCAGCCCCAGCATTTT | CASSLSGNQPQHF
TRBJ2-7 | TRBV19 | NA | TRBD1 | TGTGCCAGTAGTCAAAAATCAGGGGGCTCCACAACCTACGAGCAGTACTTC | CASSQKSGGSTTYEQYF
TRBJ1-6 | TRBV5-4 | NA | TRBD1 | TGTGCCAGCAGCCAGGGACAGTCCAATAATTCACCCCTCCACTTT | CASSQGQSNNSPLHF
TRBJ1-6 | TRBV3-1/TRBV3-2 | NA | TRBD1 | TGTGCCAGCAGCCTTTTGAGGGACAGTATCTCACCCCTCCACTTT | CASSLLRDSISPLHF
TRBJ2-3 | TRBV30 | NA | NA | TGTGCCTGGAGTGGGGGGGCTTATAGCACAGATACGCAGTATTTT | CAWSGGAYSTDTQYF
TRBJ2-5 | TRBV18 | NA | NA | TGTGCCAGCTCACCAGATAAAGACCAGTACTTC | CASSPDKDQYF
TRBJ1-1 | TRBV9 | NA | NA | TGTGCCAGCAGCGTAGAGGCTGGGGCCGATACTGAAGCTTTCTTT | CASSVEAGADTEAFF
TRBJ2-2 | TRBV28 | NA | NA | TGTGCCAGCAGTTCACCGCGCCGGGAGCTGTTTTTT | CASSSPRRELFF
TRBJ1-1 | TRBV2 | NA | NA | TGTGCCAGCAGTGAAGAGTGGGGGGCCGACACTGAAGCTTTCTTT | CASSEEWGADTEAFF
TRBJ2-3 | TRBV3-1/TRBV3-2 | few | NA | TGTGCCAGCAGCCAAGGCCGGGGGGCCACAGATACGCAGTATTTT | CASSQGRGATDTQYF
TRBJ2-7 | TRBV6-5 | NA | TRBD2 | TGTGCCAGCAGGAGGGGGACTAGCGGGGGATACGAGCAGTACTTC | CASRRGTSGGYEQYF
TRBJ2-7 | TRBV6-6 | NA | NA | TGTGCCAGCAGACCCCAGGGCCGGCCCTACGAGCAGTACTTC | CASRPQGRPYEQYF